The 20 T cell receptor beta chains in this list originate from one sample, sequenced in a study of cytomegalovirus exposure and HLA in healthy donors. The PCR had 60 Vbeta and 13 Jbeta primers. Generated by immunoSEQ multiplex PCR, the TCRdb table keeps only in-frame clones and is missing some. The repertoire consists of about 35,000 clones, with 76% occurring once and the leading ten covering 8.4%. Sequenced input: PBMCs. The receptors derive from a woman between 25 and 40 years old in good health and CMV-seropositive.

CDR3 residues: CASSLLEQGSLTGNTIYF. CDR3 nucleotide sequence: TGTGCCAGCAGTTTACTTGAACAGGGAAGTTTAACTGGAAACACCATATATTTT. The chain has TRBV28 and TRBJ1-3; D is perhaps TRBD1 (6 bases). CDR1 is MDHEN and CDR2 is SYDVKM in the germline V gene. The CDR3 spans 18 residues. Trimming left V 2 bases short and J 2 bases short, with 19 bases between.

This clone has only a few counts. The chain links TRBV2 to TRBJ1-1; D uncertain. CDR1 SNHLY and CDR2 FYNNEI come from the germline V gene. With 7 bases removed from V and 0 bases from J, the gap between germline ends came to 12 bases. The CDR3 has 14 residues. CDR3 in DNA: TGTGCCAGCACCGAGGACTCCCTGAACACTGAAGCTTTCTTT. Amino acids: CASTEDSLNTEAFF.

The V and J genes are TRBV6-5 and TRBJ2-3; TRBD1 aligns across 10 bases. The CDR3 is 15 amino acids. Looked up from germline, CDR1 is MNHEY and CDR2 is SVGAGI. The trim removed 4 bases at V and 3 bases at J, leaving 4 bases unmatched. This CDR3 reads CASSWGTGETDTQYF. In DNA, the CDR3 is TGTGCCAGCAGTTGGGGGACAGGGGAGACAGATACGCAGTATTTT.

This clone was detected a few times. V gene TRBV6-1 combines with J gene TRBJ1-6; D is unclear. CDR3 length: 15 residues. The germline V and J ends were trimmed by 2 bases and 1 base, with 6 bases remaining between them. CDR1 is MNHNS and CDR2 is SASEGT in the germline V gene. The CDR3 protein is CASSESRSYNSPLHF. The CDR3 nucleotides are TGTGCCAGCAGTGAATCCAGGTCCTATAATTCACCCCTCCACTTT.

This clone was seen once. The chain carries TRBV27 and TRBJ2-5; D is possibly TRBD1 (5 bases). The J call may be incorrect, as the DNA end agrees better with TRBJ2-7. Germline CDR1 MNHEY, CDR2 SMNVEV (reference sequence). This CDR3 is built from 14 residues. Here the CDR3 reads CASSFYSTGREQYF. The CDR3 bases are TGTGCCAGCAGTTTTTATAGCACAGGTCGCGAGCAGTACTTC.

The V and J genes are TRBV28 and TRBJ2-2; TRBD2 matches at 12 bases. The CDR3 consists of 17 residues. V was pared by 4 bases and J by 4 bases, with 7 bases of the junction left unmatched. Per germline, CDR1 MDHEN and CDR2 SYDVKM. CDR3 residues: CASSSTTSGSGTGELFF. The CDR3 DNA sequence: TGTGCCAGCAGTTCCACGACTAGCGGGAGTGGCACCGGGGAGCTGTTTTTT.

CDR3 amino acids: CASTRGGLSQETQYF. DNA for the CDR3: TGTGCCAGCACCCGTGGGGGACTATCCCAAGAGACCCAGTACTTC. The chain employs TRBV5-6 and TRBJ2-5; 7 bases align to TRBD2. Germline V lookup: CDR1 SGHDT, CDR2 YYEEEE. There are 15 residues in the CDR3. With V trimmed by 6 bases and J by 1 base, 9 bases remained unmatched.

V and J are TRBV7-9 and TRBJ2-5, with 11 positions matching TRBD2. CDR1 is SEHNR and CDR2 is FQNEAQ in the germline V gene (reference sequence). This CDR3 spans 15 amino acids. V gave up 3 bases and J gave up 2 bases; unmatched junction bases: 2. The CDR3 loop is CASSFRLAGQETQYF. As DNA, the CDR3 is TGTGCCAGCAGCTTTCGACTAGCGGGACAAGAGACCCAGTACTTC.

The chain combines TRBV6-6 with TRBJ2-7, with a possible D match to TRBD1 (5 bases). With 5 bases removed from V and 0 bases from J, the gap between germline ends came to 11 bases. The CDR3 loop spans 14 amino acids. CDR1 is MNHNY and CDR2 is SVGAGI in the germline V gene (reference sequence). This CDR3 reads CASSGHPTSYEQYF. Here the CDR3 DNA reads TGTGCCAGCAGTGGACACCCAACCTCCTACGAGCAGTACTTC.

This rearrangement joins TRBV28 to TRBJ1-4; TRBD1 matches 12 bases. Losses at the gene ends were 3 bases for V and 4 bases for J; bases not matched to a gene: 6. CDR1 and CDR2 from the germline V gene are MDHEN and SYDVKM. CDR3 size: 17 residues. The CDR3 loop is CASSFPGQGAYNEKLFF. CDR3 nucleotide sequence: TGTGCCAGCAGTTTCCCGGGACAGGGGGCTTATAATGAAAAACTGTTTTTT.

This clone was picked up one time. The genes are TRBV2 and TRBJ1-6; a possible D gene is TRBD1 (5 bases). Trimming removed 7 bases from V and 9 bases from J, with 19 bases in between. Germline V gene data show CDR1 as SNHLY and CDR2 as FYNNEI. This CDR3 is built from 15 residues. Here the CDR3 DNA reads TGTGCCAGCAAGGCTCGGGGGGAATCCGGTTCACCCCTCCACTTT. Its translation: CASKARGESGSPLHF.

The chain has TRBV6-6 and TRBJ2-1; the D is unclear. This CDR3 spans 16 amino acids. V was cut by 2 bases and J by 0 bases, with 11 bases left in between. Germline CDR1 reads MNHNY; CDR2 reads SVGAGI (reference sequence). The CDR3 sequence is CASSYQVADSYNEQFF. The CDR3 nucleotides are TGTGCCAGCAGTTACCAAGTGGCGGACTCCTACAATGAGCAGTTCTTC.

The chain combines TRBV11-2 with TRBJ2-5, with D unresolved. Germline lookup yields CDR1 SGHAT and CDR2 FQNNGV. This CDR3 contains 15 residues. V was cut by 2 bases and J by 1 base, with 11 bases left in between. The CDR3 DNA sequence: TGTGCCAGCAGCTTATCTACGGTATCCCAAGAGACCCAGTACTTC. It is translated as CASSLSTVSQETQYF.

The gene calls are TRBV5-5 and TRBJ2-7; 7 bases line up with TRBD1. This CDR3 has 13 amino acids. In germline, CDR1 is SGHKS, CDR2 YYEKEE (reference sequence). The J segment lost 2 bases and the V segment lost 3 bases, leaving 2 bases of the junction unmatched. CDR3 protein: CASSWGQPYEQYF. CDR3 bases: TGTGCCAGCAGCTGGGGACAGCCCTACGAGCAGTACTTC.

This clone was observed a handful of times. CDR3: CASSQTGDEQYF. The CDR3 coding sequence is TGTGCCAGCAGCCAAACAGGGGACGAGCAGTACTTC. J is TRBJ2-7 and V is TRBV7-9, with 7 positions matching TRBD1. CDR1 and CDR2 (germline): SEHNR, FQNEAQ (reference sequence). The CDR3 length is 12 residues. The J segment lost 5 bases and the V segment lost 5 bases, leaving 3 bases of the junction unmatched.

V is TRBV2 and J is TRBJ2-1; 12 bases match TRBD2. With 6 bases clipped from V and 8 bases from J, the junction kept 8 bases outside the gene matches. CDR1 and CDR2 (germline): SNHLY, FYNNEI. This CDR3 region has 15 residues. The CDR3, as DNA: TGTGCCAGCAGGAACAGACTAGCGGGAGACGATGAGCAGTTCTTC. Its protein product is CASRNRLAGDDEQFF.

This clone has just a few counts. The chain links TRBV4-1 to TRBJ2-7, with TRBD1 matching over 8 bases. Germline loops: CDR1 MGHRA, CDR2 YSYEKL. The V and J ends lost 4 bases and 4 bases, in that order; junction bases with no gene match: 6. This CDR3 region has 14 residues. Written as DNA, the CDR3 is TGCGCCAGCAGCCTCACGACAGGGGCGTACGAGCAGTACTTC. Translated, it gives CASSLTTGAYEQYF.

This chain uses TRBV6-5 with TRBJ2-7; 14 bases are a match to TRBD2. The CDR3 consists of 13 residues. Germline V lookup: CDR1 MNHEY, CDR2 SVGAGI. Trimming removed 9 bases from V and 12 bases from J; junction bases left unmatched: 10. CDR3 sequence (DNA): TGTGCCAGTAAAGGACTAGCGGGAGGATTGGGGTACTTC. Its translation: CASKGLAGGLGYF.

The V and J genes are TRBV5-4 and TRBJ2-5; a weak D match, TRBD1 (5 bases). CDR3 length: 15 amino acids. CDR1 SGHNT and CDR2 YYREEE come from the germline V gene (reference sequence). Trimming removed 4 bases from V and 0 bases from J, with 13 bases in between. The CDR3 DNA reads as TGTGCCAGCAGCGTAATGGCAGGGAACCAAGAGACCCAGTACTTC. It encodes CASSVMAGNQETQYF.

About this clone itself: Additional DNA sequences in this sample encode the identical CDR3. CDR3 in DNA: TGCGCCAGCAGCCCCGGCCGGGGAACTAATGAAAAACTGTTTTTT. Protein product: CASSPGRGTNEKLFF. The genes are TRBV5-1 and TRBJ1-4, with D uncertain. This CDR3 comprises 15 residues. V lost 4 bases and J lost 1, with 11 bases in between. CDR1 SGHRS and CDR2 YFSETQ come from the germline V gene.